A single sample gave rise to the 14 T cell receptor beta chains below, sequenced in a study of T cell responses to AZD1222 COVID-19 vaccine. The method was immunoSEQ multiplex PCR; TCRdb's version includes in-frame clones alone and lacks a portion of them. The sample holds some 89,000 clones; approximately 88% are singletons and the top ten take around 5.1%. The sequencing used peripheral blood, collected on day 0 of MenACWY control vaccination. These receptors were taken from an adult in good health.

This chain uses TRBV19 with TRBJ2-5; 7 nucleotides agree with TRBD2. V lost 3 bases, J lost 2 bases, and 6 bases stayed unmatched. Germline lookup yields CDR1 LNHDA and CDR2 SQIVND (reference sequence). There are 15 residues in the CDR3. The CDR3 here is CASSMWRRGQETQYF. The CDR3 nucleotides read TGTGCCAGTAGTATGTGGCGGCGGGGGCAAGAGACCCAGTACTTC. The full variable domain, its missing parts supplied by reference TRBV19 and TRBJ2-5, is DGGITQSPKYLFRKEGQNVTLSCEQNLNHDAMYWYRQDPGQGLRLIYYSQIVNDFQKGDIAEGYSVSREKKESFPLTVTSAQKNPTAFYLCASSMWRRGQETQYFGPGTRLLVL.

The chain carries TRBV9 and TRBJ2-1, with 7 positions matching TRBD2. The CDR3 runs to 16 residues. J lost 7 bases, V lost 0 bases, and 10 bases had no gene match. Germline V lookup: CDR1 SGDLS, CDR2 YYNGEE. CDR3 DNA: TGTGCCAGCAGCGTAGGAGAAAGCGGGGCTTGGAATGAGCAGTTCTTC. This sequence encodes CASSVGESGAWNEQFF. The full variable domain, in which reference TRBV9 and TRBJ2-1 provide the parts outside the CDR3, is DSGVTQTPKHLITATGQRVTLRCSPRSGDLSVYWYQQSLDQGLQFLIQYYNGEERAKGNILERFSAQQFPDLHSELNLSSLELGDSALYFCASSVGESGAWNEQFFGPGTRLTVL.

This clone appeared a single time. The chain combines TRBV18 with TRBJ1-5; TRBD1 agrees at 9 bases. The trim removed 1 base at V and 1 base at J, leaving 5 bases unmatched. Per germline, CDR1 KGHSH and CDR2 LQKENI. The CDR3 spans 17 residues. CDR3 DNA sequence: TGTGCCAGCTCACCACGTTCGGGACAGGGCAGCAATCAGCCCCAGCATTTT. Translation gives CASSPRSGQGSNQPQHF.

This clone was observed once. This sequence joins TRBV4-1 and TRBJ2-7, with D hard to call. V lost 1 base, J lost 5 bases, and 15 bases lay in between. The CDR3 contains 15 residues. Germline CDR1 and CDR2: MGHRA and YSYEKL. This CDR3 reads CASSQAETTPHEQYF. Written as DNA, the CDR3 is TGCGCCAGCAGCCAAGCCGAAACAACTCCCCACGAGCAGTACTTC.

The chain uses TRBV25-1 and TRBJ1-2, with a weak D call TRBD1 (6 bases). Germline V CDR1 and CDR2: MGHDK, SYGVNS. Trimming took off 3 bases at V and 4 bases at J, with 6 bases between the two ends. There are 12 residues in the CDR3. CDR3 in amino acids: CASSDRGYGYTF. CDR3 nucleotide sequence: TGTGCCAGCAGTGACAGGGGCTATGGCTACACCTTC.

This chain links TRBV7-2 with TRBJ1-1, with 8 bases matching TRBD1. From germline, CDR1 is SGHTA and CDR2 FQGNSA. The CDR3 covers 17 residues. Unmatched junction bases numbered 22, after V lost 6 bases and J lost 10 bases. The CDR3 DNA reads as TGTGCCAGCAGTTACAGGGGGTCTGATTATTTAGTGTTGGGAGCTTTCTTT. It yields the protein CASSYRGSDYLVLGAFF.

This clone was observed a handful of times. The chain recombines TRBV9 with TRBJ2-3; TRBD2 aligns across 9 bases. The V and J ends lost 4 bases and 7 bases, in that order; junction bases with no gene match: 4. This CDR3 has 13 amino acids. Germline V CDR1 and CDR2: SGDLS, YYNGEE. The CDR3 sequence is CASSSTSGYTQYF. The CDR3 DNA is TGTGCCAGCAGCTCCACTAGCGGGTATACGCAGTATTTT.

V and J are TRBV11-2 and TRBJ2-7; TRBD2 aligns across 11 bases. Germline values: CDR1 SGHAT, CDR2 FQNNGV. The CDR3 extends over 16 amino acids. With V trimmed by 5 bases and J by 3 bases, 9 bases remained unmatched. The CDR3 coding sequence is TGTGCCAGCAGCCCTGGGACTAGCGGCTTCAACTACGAGCAGTACTTC. This encodes CASSPGTSGFNYEQYF.

CDR3 nucleotides: TGTGCCAGCAGCTCCCTAGCGGGACCCAGCACAGATACGCAGTATTTT. Its translation: CASSSLAGPSTDTQYF. This chain joins TRBV7-2 and TRBJ2-3; 9 nucleotides align to TRBD2. The CDR3 contains 16 residues. Germline CDR1 is SGHTA and CDR2 is FQGNSA. V trimming: 4 bases; J trimming: 0 bases; junction bases outside the gene matches: 5.

This clone showed up just a few times. The gene calls are TRBV5-1 and TRBJ1-4; D gene uncertain. Germline CDR1 is SGHRS and CDR2 is YFSETQ. V was pared by 2 bases and J by 6 bases, with 11 bases between. This CDR3 is built from 14 residues. CDR3 residues: CASSLGRIDEKLFF. CDR3 in DNA: TGCGCCAGCAGCTTAGGCAGGATCGATGAAAAACTGTTTTTT.

The chain couples TRBV18 to TRBJ1-2; D might be TRBD1 (6 bases). In germline, CDR1 is KGHSH, CDR2 LQKENI. Trimming pared 4 bases from V and 0 bases from J, leaving 18 bases between. CDR3 length: 17 residues. CDR3 sequence: CASSLDRTATANYGYTF. The DNA of the CDR3 is TGTGCCAGCTCACTCGACAGGACAGCGACAGCTAACTATGGCTACACCTTC. Looking up the rest from reference TRBV18 and TRBJ1-2 gives the full variable domain: NAGVMQNPRHLVRRRGQEARLRCSPMKGHSHVYWYRQLPEEGLKFMVYLQKENIIDESGMPKERFSAEFPKEGPSILRIQQVVRGDSAAYFCASSLDRTATANYGYTFGSGTRLTVV.

The CDR3 DNA sequence: TGCGCCAGCAGCCAAGATGGACTAGCGGGAGGGTTATCGGGGGAGCAGTACTTC. Amino acid sequence: CASSQDGLAGGLSGEQYF. The rearrangement links TRBV4-1 to TRBJ2-7; 15 bases fit TRBD2. Germline CDR1 is MGHRA and CDR2 is YSYEKL. The CDR3 is 18 residues long. J lost 7 bases, V lost 0 bases, and 10 bases had no gene match.

V is TRBV19 and J is TRBJ1-4, with 9 nucleotides matching TRBD1. The germline V gene has CDR1 LNHDA and CDR2 SQIVND (reference sequence). This CDR3 region has 14 residues. With V trimmed by 10 bases and J by 10 bases, 13 bases remained unmatched. The DNA for the CDR3 is TGTGCCACCTTCCCGGGACAGGGTAGAAGAAAACTGTTTTTT. As protein: CATFPGQGRRKLFF.

This sequence joins TRBV10-3 and TRBJ2-2; tentative D call: TRBD2 (5 bases). CDR3 size: 14 residues. Germline V gives CDR1 ENHRY, CDR2 SYGVKD. The ends were cut back, 10 bases at V and 1 base at J, with 13 bases in the middle. The DNA of the CDR3 is TGTGCCAACTCCCCCGGGGTGAACACCGGGGAGCTGTTTTTT. It yields the protein CANSPGVNTGELFF.